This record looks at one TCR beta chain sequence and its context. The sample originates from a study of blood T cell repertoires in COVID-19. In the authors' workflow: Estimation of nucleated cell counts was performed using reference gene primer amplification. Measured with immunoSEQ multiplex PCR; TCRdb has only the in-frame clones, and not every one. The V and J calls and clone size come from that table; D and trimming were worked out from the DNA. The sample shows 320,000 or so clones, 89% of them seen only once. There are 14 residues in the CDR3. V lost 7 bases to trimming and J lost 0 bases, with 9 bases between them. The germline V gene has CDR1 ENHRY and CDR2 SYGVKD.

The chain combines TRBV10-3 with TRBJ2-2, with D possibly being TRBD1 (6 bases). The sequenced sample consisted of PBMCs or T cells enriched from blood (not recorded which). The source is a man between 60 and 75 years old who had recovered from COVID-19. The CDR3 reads CAIKGGTNTGELFF. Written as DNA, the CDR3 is TGTGCCATCAAAGGGGGAACGAACACCGGGGAGCTGTTTTTT.